This T cell receptor beta chain was observed in a study of prognosis after radiotherapy for stage I lung cancer (dated by TCRdb to the early 2020s). With regard to the full study: About 20 stage I NSCLC patients were enrolled in Nanjing, China, between early 2018 and January 2019. There were about 13 patients with newly diagnosed primary stage I lung tumors and a handful of patients with oligometastatic NSCLC after surgical resection of the primary tumor. Every patient was regarded as medically inoperable, because of comorbidities in some 12 cases and refusal of surgery in 6 or 7 cases. The cohort included about 12 men and five or six women, with a median age of about 79 years and a range of roughly 53 to 90 years. On tumor histology, over 10 patients had adenocarcinoma and more than five had squamous cell carcinoma. Using image-guided IMRT or VMAT, SBRT was delivered in 3 to 5 fractions at a biologically effective dose of at least 100 Gy. SBRT was not combined with any concurrent therapy in any patient. Four of the 19 patients developed distant metastases after SBRT, at a median of around seven months; the other 15 showed no significant progression. Peripheral blood TCR beta repertoires were profiled in stage I NSCLC patients before and after stereotactic body radiotherapy, and the study then linked these repertoires to distant failure. The study sequenced some 38 blood samples from some 19 patients, one before and one after SBRT per patient.

A history of other malignancies or of prior chemotherapy or radiotherapy was absent in all patients, and node-negative disease was shown on CT and PET/CT in all patients. At each of two time points, 6 to 7.5 milliliters of peripheral venous blood were collected in EDTA tubes. PBMCs were isolated by Ficoll-Paque Plus density-gradient centrifugation. Right after collection, samples were placed at -80 degrees C and kept there until analysis. Two rounds of multiplex PCR were performed to amplify the TCR beta CDR3 region from genomic DNA. The first PCR round used primers specific to each TRBV and TRBJ gene, with sequences filed in Chinese patent CN105087789A. Universal primers were used in the second round of PCR. The Roche High Pure PCR Template Preparation Kit was used to extract genomic DNA from frozen PBMCs. Libraries were sequenced paired-end with 151 bp reads on an Illumina HiSeq 3000. The paper's data handling went like this. CutAdapt was used to discard raw reads that did not contain the multiplex PCR primer sequences. PEAR was used to merge high-quality paired reads into contigs. TRB V, D and J gene segments were assigned to each contig with MiXCR by alignment to reference sequences. To remove sequencing errors, CDR3 sequences were clustered according to base quality and sequence similarity. Shannon entropy normalized by the natural log of productive TCR sequence number was used as the measure of diversity. One minus Shannon entropy divided by the natural log of the number of unique clonotypes was used as the definition of clonality. Progression-free survival cut-offs for repertoire metrics were chosen using the Youden index of ROC curves, with analyses run in R 3.5.3. TCRdb applied fastp at Q25 and MiXCR to the public reads, then kept only in-frame beta chains. Identical CDR3 proteins give one entry, which carries the most common genes and DNA. The V and J calls were not made by the authors but by TCRdb's processing. The sample yields nearly 35,000 distinct CDR3 sequences; under 40% were counted once. The ten largest clones take up around 16% of the sample.

For this clonotype: No antigen is known for it. Per-nucleotide qualities are absent, and no much larger clonotype sits a single base away.

Results and caveats for the whole study, not just this receptor: After SBRT, the count of unique TCR clones dropped from a median of around 10,000 beforehand to approximately 7,100 afterward (Wilcoxon paired P=0.011). TRBV and TRBJ usage frequencies reportedly differed by metastasis status, in two V genes at baseline and in nine V and two J genes after SBRT. Post-SBRT Shannon entropy and its change from baseline were lower in patients who developed distant metastases; baseline Shannon entropy was not associated with metastases. The study was limited by the small cohort and short follow-up, and independent validation of the study findings is required. No determination of tumor specificity was made for expanded TCR clones. No adjustment for multiple comparisons was applied to any of the reported P values.

Germline trimming: 7 bases from V, 4 bases from J; junction bases outside gene matches: 10. Spanning cysteine to phenylalanine, the CDR3 consists of 16 amino acids. This entry keeps only the CDR3 DNA: 48 bases, framed from base 1. The chain uses TRBV12-3 or TRBV12-4 and TRBJ2-1, with 10 middle bases fitting TRBD1. The receptor was isolated from a donor at least 50 years old with non-small cell lung cancer. The sample here was PBMCs, taken before or after stereotactic body radiation therapy (not recorded which). Here is the DNA: TGTGCCAGCATCCCCTCGGACAGGGGGGGTTACAATGAGCAGTTCTTC. This codes for CASIPSDRGGYNEQFF.